This passage covers 12 T cell receptor beta chains from one sample sequenced in a study of shared clonotypes between healthy human individuals. Profiling relied on immunoSEQ multiplex PCR, and the TCRdb table lists in-frame clones only, not all of them. The table has 450,000 to 500,000 clones, 65% to 85% seen once; the top ten hold about 13%. Sequenced sample: PBMCs. These TCRs come from a middle-aged woman in good health. Some clones in this sample may be carry-over from other donors' samples.

Concerning this clone: A far larger clone differs by one base, so this is likely a read error. As DNA, the CDR3 is TGTGCCTGGAGGGGGGACCACTGGACGTTAAGACCCTACGAGCAGTACTTC. Translating gives CAWRGDHWTLRPYEQYF. V is TRBV30 and J is TRBJ2-7; tentatively, D is TRBD1 or TRBD2 (5 bases each). The V end lost 3 bases, the J end lost 2 bases, and 23 bases lay between the germline ends. The CDR3 runs 17 residues. Germline V gene sequence: CDR1 GTSNPN, CDR2 SVGIG (reference sequence). Using reference TRBV30 and TRBJ2-7 for the parts outside the CDR3, the full variable domain is SQTIHQWPATLVQPVGSPLSLECTVEGTSNPNLYWYRQAAGRGLQLLFYSVGIGQISSEVPQNLSASRPQDRQFILSSKKLLLSDSGFYLCAWRGDHWTLRPYEQYFGPGTRLTVT.

The chain joins TRBV10-3 to TRBJ1-5; D gene ambiguous. Germline CDR1 and CDR2: ENHRY and SYGVKD. V was pared by 3 bases and J by 2 bases, with 8 bases between. The CDR3 is made up of 14 amino acids. DNA for the CDR3: TGTGCCATCAGTGACCCGGAGGGCAATCAGCCCCAGCATTTT. Its protein product is CAISDPEGNQPQHF.

The rearrangement links TRBV7-9 to TRBJ2-7, with no clear D. The germline V gene has CDR1 SEHNR and CDR2 FQNEAQ (reference sequence). The CDR3 extends over 14 amino acids. Trimming removed 6 bases from V and 7 bases from J, with 19 bases in between. The CDR3: CASSPHATSWEQYF. CDR3 sequence (DNA): TGTGCCAGCAGTCCACACGCGACCTCATGGGAGCAGTACTTC. Full variable domain (remainder filled in from reference TRBV7-9 and TRBJ2-7): DTGVSQNPRHKITKRGQNVTFRCDPISEHNRLYWYRQTLGQGPEFLTYFQNEAQLEKSRLLSDRFSAERPKGSFSTLEIQRTEQGDSAMYLCASSPHATSWEQYFGPGTRLTVT.

This clone was detected only a few times. The chain combines TRBV27 with TRBJ1-4, with a weak D call TRBD1 (5 bases). V shed 5 bases and J shed 6 bases, with 13 bases lying between them. The germline V gene encodes CDR1 MNHEY and CDR2 SMNVEV (reference sequence). The CDR3 extends over 14 amino acids. The CDR3 here is CASSARPTDEKLFF. Written as DNA, the CDR3 is TGTGCCAGCAGTGCCCGCCCGACAGATGAAAAACTGTTTTTT.

On this clone itself: A far larger clone lies a single base away; this is likely a read error. At the DNA level, this CDR3 is encoded by other sequences in the same sample as well. The gene calls are TRBV6-1 and TRBJ2-1; TRBD1 matches 9 bases. Germline CDR1 is MNHNS and CDR2 is SASEGT. J lost 13 bases, V lost 3 bases, and 10 bases had no gene match. CDR3 length: 14 residues. DNA of the CDR3: TGTGCCAGCAGTGACGGACAGGGGTACGAGGGACAGTTCTTC. Translation gives CASSDGQGYEGQFF.

The chain couples TRBV30 to TRBJ1-4; D uncertain. Between the trimmed V and J ends, which lost 0 bases and 13 bases, there was a span of 12 bases. Germline CDR1 is GTSNPN and CDR2 is SVGIG (reference sequence). This CDR3 region has 12 residues. The chain's CDR3 is CAWSVYAEGLFF. In DNA form, the CDR3 reads TGTGCCTGGAGTGTCTACGCGGAGGGACTGTTTTTT.

V gene TRBV19 combines with J gene TRBJ2-5; D may be TRBD2 (7 bases). CDR3 length equals 16 residues. V was cut by 10 bases and J by 4 bases, with 25 bases left in between. Germline CDR1 LNHDA, CDR2 SQIVND (reference sequence). CDR3 loop: CATRRGGGPGRETQYF. DNA for the CDR3: TGTGCCACAAGACGAGGGGGGGGCCCCGGCCGAGAGACCCAGTACTTC. Full variable domain (remainder filled in from reference TRBV19 and TRBJ2-5): DGGITQSPKYLFRKEGQNVTLSCEQNLNHDAMYWYRQDPGQGLRLIYYSQIVNDFQKGDIAEGYSVSREKKESFPLTVTSAQKNPTAFYLCATRRGGGPGRETQYFGPGTRLLVL.

V is TRBV7-2 and J is TRBJ2-2, with D perhaps matching TRBD2 (7 bases). The V end lost 1 base, the J end lost 11 bases, and 11 bases lay between the germline ends. Germline assignment: CDR1 SGHTA and CDR2 FQGNSA. The CDR3 runs to 13 residues. CDR3 nucleotides: TGTGCCAGCAGCTTAGTGGGGGGGGCAGAGCTGTTTTTT. It specifies CASSLVGGAELFF.

In the case of this clone: The same CDR3 is also encoded by other DNA sequences in this sample. The chain recombines TRBV9 with TRBJ2-1; D ambiguous. Deletions cut 0 bases from V and 8 bases from J, with 3 bases between. The CDR3 has 11 residues. Germline V lookup: CDR1 SGDLS, CDR2 YYNGEE. In DNA form, the CDR3 reads TGTGCCAGCAGCGTAGGCTATGAGCAGTTCTTC. Its protein is CASSVGYEQFF.

Notes on this clone: A much larger clone sits a single nucleotide away, making a read error possible. This CDR3 is also generated by other DNA sequences in the sample. This sequence joins TRBV5-1 and TRBJ1-5, with TRBD1 as a possible D gene (5 bases). Germline V lookup: CDR1 SGHRS, CDR2 YFSETQ. Deletions cut 0 bases from V and 2 bases from J, with 6 bases between. This CDR3 is built from 14 residues. This chain's CDR3 is CASSLVGGNQPQHF. The CDR3 DNA follows: TGCGCCAGCAGCTTGGTGGGGGGCAATCAGCCCCAGCATTTT.

The chain uses TRBV5-4 and TRBJ2-5, with D possibly matching TRBD2 (7 bases). V was clipped by 0 bases and J by 2 bases, with 11 bases between them. Looked up from germline, CDR1 is SGHNT and CDR2 is YYREEE (reference sequence). This CDR3 has 15 amino acids. CDR3 nucleotide sequence: TGTGCCAGCAGCTTGGAGGGGGGGGCACAAGAGACCCAGTACTTC. Amino acids: CASSLEGGAQETQYF.

This clone was observed at least ten times. Other DNA sequences of this sample code for an identical CDR3. The chain carries TRBV28 and TRBJ1-4, with TRBD1 matching 7 bases. V shed 6 bases, J shed 8 bases, and the junction held 18 bases outside the gene matches. Germline values: CDR1 MDHEN, CDR2 SYDVKM. The CDR3 consists of 17 residues. The CDR3 here is CASSVSGADRALEKLFF. For the CDR3, the DNA is TGTGCCAGCAGCGTTTCTGGGGCCGACAGGGCTTTGGAAAAACTGTTTTTT.